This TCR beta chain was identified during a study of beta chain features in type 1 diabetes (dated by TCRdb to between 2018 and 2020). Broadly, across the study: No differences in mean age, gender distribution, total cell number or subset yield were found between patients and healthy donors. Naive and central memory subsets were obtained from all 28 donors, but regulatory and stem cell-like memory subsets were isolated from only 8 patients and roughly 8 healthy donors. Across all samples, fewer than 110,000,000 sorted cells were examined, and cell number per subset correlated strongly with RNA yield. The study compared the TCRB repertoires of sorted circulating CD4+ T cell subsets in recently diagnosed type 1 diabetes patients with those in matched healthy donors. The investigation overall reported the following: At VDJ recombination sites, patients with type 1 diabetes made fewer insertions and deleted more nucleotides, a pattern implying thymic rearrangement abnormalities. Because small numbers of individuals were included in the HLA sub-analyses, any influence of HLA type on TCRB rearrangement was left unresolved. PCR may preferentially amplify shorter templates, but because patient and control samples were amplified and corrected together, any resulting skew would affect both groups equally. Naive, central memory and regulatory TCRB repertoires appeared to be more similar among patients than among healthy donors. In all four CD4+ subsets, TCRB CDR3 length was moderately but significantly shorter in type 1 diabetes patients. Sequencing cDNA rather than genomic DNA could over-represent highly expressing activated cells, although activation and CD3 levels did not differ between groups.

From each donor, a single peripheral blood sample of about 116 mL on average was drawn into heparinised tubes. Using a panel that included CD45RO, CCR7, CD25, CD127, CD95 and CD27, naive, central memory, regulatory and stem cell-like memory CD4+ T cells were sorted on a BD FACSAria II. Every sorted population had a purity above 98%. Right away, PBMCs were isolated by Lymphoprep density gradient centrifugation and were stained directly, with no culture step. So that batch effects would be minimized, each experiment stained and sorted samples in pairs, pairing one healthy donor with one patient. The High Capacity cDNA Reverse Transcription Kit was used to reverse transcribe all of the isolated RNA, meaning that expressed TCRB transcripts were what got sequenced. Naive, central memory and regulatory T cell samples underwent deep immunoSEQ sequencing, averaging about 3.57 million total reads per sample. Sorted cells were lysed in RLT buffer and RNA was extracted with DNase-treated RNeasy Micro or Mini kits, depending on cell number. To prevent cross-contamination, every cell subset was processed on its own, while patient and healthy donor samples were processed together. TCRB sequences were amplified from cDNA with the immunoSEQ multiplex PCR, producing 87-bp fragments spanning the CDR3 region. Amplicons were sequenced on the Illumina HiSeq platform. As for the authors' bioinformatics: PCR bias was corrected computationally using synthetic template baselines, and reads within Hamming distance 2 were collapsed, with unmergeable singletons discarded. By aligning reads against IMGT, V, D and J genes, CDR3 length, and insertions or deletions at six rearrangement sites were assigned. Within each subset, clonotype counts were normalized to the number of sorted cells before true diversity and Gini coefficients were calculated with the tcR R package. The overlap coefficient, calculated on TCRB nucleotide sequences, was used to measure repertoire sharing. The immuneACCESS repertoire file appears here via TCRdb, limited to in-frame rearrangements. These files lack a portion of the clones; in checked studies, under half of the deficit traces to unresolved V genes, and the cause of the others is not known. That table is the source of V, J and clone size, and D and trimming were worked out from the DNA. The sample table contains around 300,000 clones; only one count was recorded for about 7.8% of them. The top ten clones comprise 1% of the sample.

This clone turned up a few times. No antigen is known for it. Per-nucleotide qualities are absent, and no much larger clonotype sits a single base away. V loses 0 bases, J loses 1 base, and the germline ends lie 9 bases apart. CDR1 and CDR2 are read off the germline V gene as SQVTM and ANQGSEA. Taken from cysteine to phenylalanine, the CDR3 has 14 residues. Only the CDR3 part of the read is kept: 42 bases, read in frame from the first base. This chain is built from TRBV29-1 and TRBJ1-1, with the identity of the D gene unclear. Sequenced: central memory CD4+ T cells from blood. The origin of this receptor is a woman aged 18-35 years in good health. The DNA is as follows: TGCAGCGTTGAAGATCATGGGGAGAACACTGAAGCTTTCTTT. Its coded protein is CSVEDHGENTEAFF.